What follows describes a single T cell receptor (beta chain). In this sample, this clonotype turned up a few times. Which antigen it targets is not known. Base-call qualities are not available, and no considerably larger clone is one nucleotide away. Based on the germline V gene (reference sequence), the CDR1 and CDR2 sequences are SEHNR and FQNEAQ. Counted from cysteine to phenylalanine, this CDR3 has 19 amino acids. Only the CDR3 region is kept as DNA, spanning 57 bases read in frame from base 1. V is pruned by 2 bases and J by 5 bases, leaving 14 bases of the junction without a gene match. Hyperthyroidism patients were newly diagnosed, with disease duration under 2 months, and aged 18 to 65 years. Any patient with an uncontrolled infection, another autoimmune disease, pregnancy or lactation was excluded. Clinical symptoms, serum thyroxine and TRAb, thyroid ultrasound, and orbital computed tomography formed the basis for the diagnoses. Blood from progressor patients was drawn when they were first diagnosed with hyperthyroidism, before any ophthalmopathy symptoms appeared. Ficoll-Paque density gradient centrifugation was used to isolate PBMCs from approximately 10 ml of fresh peripheral blood. Progressor patients were first diagnosed with Graves' hyperthyroidism and then developed ophthalmopathy during follow-up. Total RNA was extracted using Trizol reagent, and RNA quality was assessed on an Agilent 2100 Bioanalyzer.

The TCR beta CDR3 regions were amplified from RNA transcripts. For the first round of RT-PCR on the TCR CDR3, the HTBI primer set was used together with the Qiagen OneStep RT-PCR kit. A second multiplex PCR round built the libraries, followed by size selection and purification. Libraries were sequenced paired-end with 100 bp reads on an Illumina HiSeq2000. In the authors' own workflow: Raw data were processed with SOAPnuke, discarding reads with adapters, uncalled bases, mean Phred below 15, or no exact constant-primer or identifier match. High-quality paired reads were merged with COPE v1.2.5, and unique nucleotide sequences were defined as clonotypes. MiTCR v1.1 was used to align clonotypes to the IMGT TRBV, TRBD and TRBJ reference segments. The analysis was restricted to V-J combinations with a frequency above 0.0001, which together covered about 99% of the repertoires. A TCS score was defined as the ratio of F50 (clonal expansion) to E x V (chaos), with BLOSUM62-based TCRdist applied between CDR3 peptides within each V-J. Welch's t-statistics and random forest reduced roughly 500 V-J features to fewer than 15, which were used in a naive Bayes classifier (R e1071). TCRdb reworked the public reads: Q25 trimming with fastp, MiXCR clone assembly, productive beta chains retained. Records with the same CDR3 protein are collapsed into one entry carrying the most frequent genes and DNA. TCRdb, not the authors, supplied the V and J calls. In this sample the table shows under 200,000 distinct CDR3 sequences, about a tenth of which occur a single time. The ten largest clones take up approximately 20% of the sample.

These data are taken from a study of T cells in Graves' hyperthyroidism and ophthalmopathy (dated by TCRdb to between 2018 and 2021). A note on the overall study: Peripheral blood samples were taken at the time of initial diagnosis, prior to any treatment. TCR V-J signatures able to tell the groups apart were searched for in a discovery cohort of 95 or so patients, of whom roughly 42 had Graves' ophthalmopathy and about 60 had stable Graves' hyperthyroidism. Prospective prediction of ophthalmopathy was tested in an independent validation cohort consisting of under 20 hyperthyroidism patients and more than 15 patients who later progressed to ophthalmopathy. The roughly 91 discovery patients were randomly split 7:3 into training and test sets. The study also compared thyroid tissue and blood T-cell repertoires from about six Graves' hyperthyroidism patients. After sampling, hyperthyroidism patients received methimazole starting at 30 mg daily, and ophthalmopathy patients received high-dose intravenous methylprednisolone. The paper describes TCR Vbeta CDR3 sequencing of about 140 peripheral blood samples, made up of roughly 40 ophthalmopathy patients, around 78 hyperthyroidism patients and 17 progressor patients. On the study overall, not on this receptor specifically: Ophthalmopathy was separated from stable hyperthyroidism by a 13 V-J signature model, with over 85% sensitivity and roughly 84% specificity obtained in cross-validation and 80%/75% obtained in testing. No statistical method was used to fix the sample size in advance, and group allocation was not hidden from the investigators. In validation, the model predicted progression to ophthalmopathy with approximately 69% sensitivity and about 72% specificity, a median of 6.5 months before onset. Blood samples also contained most of the expanded thyroid clonotypes (frequency above 0.001), which suggests that blood repertoires may reflect thyroid immune responses.

In this chain, TRBV7-9 is recombined with TRBJ2-2; the junction holds 10 bases that match TRBD2. This TCR was sampled from a woman aged 18-29 years with Graves' hyperthyroidism that later progressed to Graves' ophthalmopathy. The sample was blood. For the CDR3, the sequence is CASSLYRLAGASGTGELFF. The base sequence is TGTGCCAGCAGCTTATACCGGCTAGCGGGGGCTTCAGGGACCGGGGAGCTGTTTTTT.